The 32 T cell receptor beta chains listed next were all sequenced from one sample in a study of cytomegalovirus exposure and HLA in healthy donors. PCR employed 60 Vbeta and 13 Jbeta primers. Libraries were prepared by immunoSEQ multiplex PCR; TCRdb keeps only in-frame clonotypes and omits some of them. This sample has 150,000 to 200,000 clones, with approximately 85% found just once. The sequenced sample consisted of PBMCs. Receptor source: a man aged 18-30 years in good health and CMV-seropositive.

The chain is built from TRBV6-5 and TRBJ1-2, with a weak D call TRBD1 (6 bases). CDR1 MNHEY and CDR2 SVGAGI come from the germline V gene. CDR3 length: 13 residues. The germline V and J ends were trimmed by 7 bases and 4 bases, with 13 bases remaining between them. The CDR3 loop is CASTGGSSYGYTF. For the CDR3, the DNA is TGTGCCAGCACGGGGGGCTCTAGCTATGGCTACACCTTC.

The CDR3 loop is CASSALAGGDYEQYF. Here the CDR3 DNA reads TGTGCCAGCAGCGCCCTGGCTGGGGGCGATTACGAGCAGTACTTC. The V and J genes are TRBV7-2 and TRBJ2-7; D possibly corresponds to TRBD1 (6 bases). The CDR3 is 15 amino acids. Trimming cost V 5 bases and J 4 bases, with 18 bases left between them. Germline CDR1 SGHTA, CDR2 FQGNSA. The full variable domain, with the rest looked up from reference TRBV7-2 and TRBJ2-7, is GAGVSQSPSNKVTEKGKDVELRCDPISGHTALYWYRQSLGQGLEFLIYFQGNSAPDKSGLPSDRFSAERTGGSVSTLTIQRTQQEDSAVYLCASSALAGGDYEQYFGPGTRLTVT.

This clone has only a few counts. J is TRBJ1-5 and V is TRBV2; TRBD1 matches at 9 bases. Trimming took 1 base from V and 1 from J; bases not matched to a gene: 2. Germline CDR1 SNHLY, CDR2 FYNNEI. The CDR3 loop spans 16 amino acids. The CDR3 reads CASSEGDRVSNQPQHF. CDR3 nucleotide sequence: TGTGCCAGCAGTGAAGGGGACAGGGTAAGCAATCAGCCCCAGCATTTT.

The chain is built from TRBV2 and TRBJ2-3; perhaps TRBD2 as D (6 bases). Trimming left V 5 bases short and J 0 bases short, with 9 bases between. Germline values: CDR1 SNHLY, CDR2 FYNNEI. The CDR3 totals 14 residues. The CDR3 here is CASSRESSTDTQYF. As DNA, the CDR3 is TGTGCCAGCAGTCGGGAGTCTAGCACAGATACGCAGTATTTT.

The chain recombines TRBV7-9 with TRBJ2-1, with TRBD2 matching 9 bases. Germline values: CDR1 SEHNR, CDR2 FQNEAQ (reference sequence). The J segment lost 5 bases and the V segment lost 2 bases, leaving 4 bases of the junction unmatched. The CDR3 loop spans 15 amino acids. The CDR3 DNA reads TGTGCCAGCAGCTTAAAGGGACTAGCTCACAATGAGCAGTTCTTC. This codes for CASSLKGLAHNEQFF.

This chain connects TRBV7-8 to TRBJ2-3; 11 nucleotides agree with TRBD2. The germline V gene encodes CDR1 SGHVS and CDR2 FQNEAQ. V lost 1 base, J lost 2 bases, and 8 bases stayed unmatched. The CDR3 runs 18 residues. CDR3 sequence reads: CASSLGRLSGRDTDTQYF. The CDR3 DNA reads TGTGCCAGCAGCTTAGGACGTCTTAGCGGGAGGGACACAGATACGCAGTATTTT.

As DNA, the CDR3 is TGTGCCAGCAGCCAAGGGGGGGGCTGGGGTGAAAAACTGTTTTTT. Translating gives CASSQGGGWGEKLFF. J is TRBJ1-4 and V is TRBV7-2; possible D gene TRBD1, 6 bases. The V and J ends lost 5 bases and 7 bases respectively, with 17 bases between them. The germline gives CDR1 SGHTA, CDR2 FQGNSA. The CDR3 loop spans 15 amino acids.

The rearrangement joins TRBV5-1 to TRBJ2-3; unclear D gene. This CDR3 contains 14 residues. Trimming shortened V by 3 bases and J by 3 bases, and 11 bases separated the two germline ends. Germline assignment: CDR1 SGHRS and CDR2 YFSETQ. The CDR3 sequence is CASSSDSTTDTQYF. The CDR3, as DNA: TGCGCCAGCAGCTCCGACTCCACGACAGATACGCAGTATTTT. The full variable domain, completed using reference TRBV5-1 and TRBJ2-3, is KAGVTQTPRYLIKTRGQQVTLSCSPISGHRSVSWYQQTPGQGLQFLFEYFSETQRNKGNFPGRFSGRQFSNSRSEMNVSTLELGDSALYLCASSSDSTTDTQYFGPGTRLTVL.

The V call is TRBV5-1, the J call TRBJ2-5; the match to TRBD2 covers 13 bases. V was pared by 0 bases and J by 2 bases, with 7 bases of the junction left unmatched. CDR3 length: 18 amino acids. The germline V gene has CDR1 SGHRS and CDR2 YFSETQ. The CDR3 here is CASSLAETSGGLQETQYF. The CDR3 DNA reads TGCGCCAGCAGCTTGGCCGAGACTAGCGGGGGGCTTCAAGAGACCCAGTACTTC. Variable domain in full (rest from reference TRBV5-1 and TRBJ2-5): KAGVTQTPRYLIKTRGQQVTLSCSPISGHRSVSWYQQTPGQGLQFLFEYFSETQRNKGNFPGRFSGRQFSNSRSEMNVSTLELGDSALYLCASSLAETSGGLQETQYFGPGTRLLVL.

In its sample, this clone was seen a few times. The chain carries TRBV5-8 and TRBJ1-5, with D hard to call. V lost 3 bases to trimming and J lost 4 bases, with 5 bases between them. Germline lookup yields CDR1 SGHTS and CDR2 YDEGEE. This CDR3 is 12 amino acids long. The CDR3 protein is CASSSLNQPQHF. For the CDR3, the DNA is TGTGCCAGCAGCTCCCTTAATCAGCCCCAGCATTTT. The full variable domain, in which reference TRBV5-8 and TRBJ1-5 provide the parts outside the CDR3, is EAGVTQSPTHLIKTRGQQATLRCSPISGHTSVYWYQQALGLGLQFLLWYDEGEERNRGNFPPRFSGRQFPNYSSELNVNALELEDSALYLCASSSLNQPQHFGDGTRLSIL.

This clone was picked up one time. This chain joins TRBV27 and TRBJ2-5; D might be TRBD1 (6 bases). Germline V gene sequence: CDR1 MNHEY, CDR2 SMNVEV (reference sequence). Trimming stripped 3 bases from V and 7 bases from J, with 24 bases between. This CDR3 has 17 residues. The CDR3 DNA is TGTGCCAGCAGTTTTGGAAGAGGGGCCAGGGACACAGGGACCCAGTACTTC. It translates to CASSFGRGARDTGTQYF.

The chain combines TRBV27 with TRBJ2-3; 11 bases line up with TRBD1. Germline CDR1 reads MNHEY; CDR2 reads SMNVEV (reference sequence). Trimming took 2 bases from V and 1 from J; bases not matched to a gene: 8. The CDR3 runs 18 residues. The CDR3 is CASSLNRLGQGGTDTQYF. CDR3 sequence (DNA): TGTGCCAGCAGTTTAAATCGGCTGGGACAGGGGGGCACAGATACGCAGTATTTT.

The chain combines TRBV9 with TRBJ2-3; D remains ambiguous. The CDR3 covers 12 residues. Germline V gene sequence: CDR1 SGDLS, CDR2 YYNGEE. The ends were cut back, 4 bases at V and 3 bases at J, with 6 bases in the middle. Here the CDR3 reads CASSLSTDTQYF. The CDR3 DNA sequence: TGTGCCAGCAGCCTCTCGACAGATACGCAGTATTTT. The full variable domain, with the rest looked up from reference TRBV9 and TRBJ2-3, is DSGVTQTPKHLITATGQRVTLRCSPRSGDLSVYWYQQSLDQGLQFLIQYYNGEERAKGNILERFSAQQFPDLHSELNLSSLELGDSALYFCASSLSTDTQYFGPGTRLTVL.

The rearrangement uses TRBV7-9 and TRBJ2-5; 7 positions match TRBD2. Per germline, CDR1 SEHNR and CDR2 FQNEAQ (reference sequence). The junction had 15 bases not matched to a gene; V was cut back by 6 bases and J by 2 bases. CDR3 length: 17 amino acids. CDR3 loop: CASRPPPRTSRQETQYF. CDR3 bases: TGTGCCAGCAGACCTCCCCCCCGGACTAGTCGGCAAGAGACCCAGTACTTC.

The V call is TRBV10-1, the J call TRBJ2-4, with 7 bases identical to TRBD2. The ends lost 3 bases at V and 1 base at J; junction bases unmatched: 3. The CDR3 is 15 residues long. In germline, CDR1 is WNHNN, CDR2 SYGVQD (reference sequence). The CDR3 DNA is TGCGCCAGCAGTGAATCCGGGGGGGCCAAAAACATTCAGTACTTC. Translating it yields CASSESGGAKNIQYF.

This rearrangement joins TRBV27 to TRBJ2-7, with D unresolved. The ends were cut back, 6 bases at V and 1 base at J, with 4 bases in the middle. Germline V gene data show CDR1 as MNHEY and CDR2 as SMNVEV (reference sequence). The CDR3 extends over 11 amino acids. The CDR3 region is CASRSSYEQYF. The CDR3 DNA reads TGTGCCAGCAGATCGTCCTACGAGCAGTACTTC.

The chain recombines TRBV30 with TRBJ1-2; D is unresolved. Germline loops: CDR1 GTSNPN, CDR2 SVGIG (reference sequence). V was shortened by 0 bases and J by 4 bases, with 9 bases between the two germline ends. The CDR3 extends over 13 amino acids. The CDR3 is CAWSVSRSYGYTF. Here the CDR3 DNA reads TGTGCCTGGAGTGTATCAAGGAGCTATGGCTACACCTTC.

The J gene is TRBJ2-5, the V gene TRBV5-1, with TRBD2 as a possible D gene (5 bases). V gave up 5 bases and J gave up 5 bases, with 10 bases separating them. Looked up from germline, CDR1 is SGHRS and CDR2 is YFSETQ. The CDR3 consists of 12 residues. The CDR3: CASRGDSETQYF. DNA of the CDR3: TGCGCCAGCAGGGGAGATTCGGAGACCCAGTACTTC.

The gene calls are TRBV23-1 and TRBJ2-7, with D possibly TRBD2 on 6 matching bases. TRBV23-1 is an ORF for which the function is uncertain. There are 14 residues in the CDR3. Trimming pared 8 bases from V and 0 bases from J, leaving 14 bases between. The CDR3 nucleotides are TGCGCCAGCGTGTGGGGACTCAGCTCCTACGAGCAGTACTTC. It specifies CASVWGLSSYEQYF.

The chain employs TRBV4-3 and TRBJ2-2; maybe TRBD1 (5 bases). The ends were cut back, 4 bases at V and 7 bases at J, with 16 bases in the middle. The CDR3 totals 15 residues. Germline V lookup: CDR1 LGHNA, CDR2 YSLEER. The CDR3 nucleotides are TGCGCCAGCAGCCGGGGCACGTATGGAAACGGGGAGCTGTTTTTT. Residues: CASSRGTYGNGELFF.

This chain uses TRBV5-1 with TRBJ1-1, with no clear D. V was pared by 0 bases and J by 0 bases, with 12 bases between. The CDR3 sequence is 16 residues long. Germline lookup yields CDR1 SGHRS and CDR2 YFSETQ. This CDR3 is CASSLGSAKVNTEAFF. For the CDR3, the DNA is TGCGCCAGCAGCTTGGGCTCCGCGAAAGTGAACACTGAAGCTTTCTTT.

CDR3 sequence reads: CASSQDTGTGGEAFF. CDR3 nucleotides: TGCGCCAGCAGCCAAGACACCGGGACAGGGGGGGAAGCTTTCTTT. J is TRBJ1-1 and V is TRBV4-3, with 11 positions matching TRBD1. Germline V gene lookup returns CDR1 LGHNA and CDR2 YSLEER. There are 15 residues in the CDR3. V was clipped by 0 bases and J by 8 bases; unmatched bases: 5.

The chain is built from TRBV6-5 and TRBJ2-3; the D gene is possibly TRBD1 (5 bases). The germline gives CDR1 MNHEY, CDR2 SVGAGI. This CDR3 spans 15 amino acids. Trimming removed 2 bases at V and 2 bases at J, with 11 bases between. Here the CDR3 DNA reads TGTGCCAGCAGTTACCGAAGGGGTTTCACAGATACGCAGTATTTT. This gives the protein CASSYRRGFTDTQYF.

This sequence joins TRBV18 and TRBJ1-1, with D tentatively TRBD1 (6 bases). Trimming removed 5 bases at V and 2 bases at J, with 9 bases between. In germline, CDR1 is KGHSH, CDR2 LQKENI. The CDR3 is made up of 13 amino acids. The CDR3: CASSTDSNTEAFF. In DNA form, the CDR3 reads TGTGCCAGCTCAACGGACAGTAACACTGAAGCTTTCTTT.

This chain connects TRBV5-1 to TRBJ2-5; possibly TRBD2 for D (9 bases). Trimming removed 0 bases at V and 2 bases at J, with 17 bases between. There are 17 residues in the CDR3. The V gene's germline CDR1 is SGHRS and CDR2 YFSETQ. CDR3 protein: CASSLGGQGLAQETQYF. The CDR3 DNA reads TGCGCCAGCAGCTTGGGTGGACAGGGACTAGCACAAGAGACCCAGTACTTC.

The gene calls are TRBV5-1 and TRBJ1-1, with TRBD1 as a possible D gene (6 bases). This CDR3 contains 14 residues. V dropped 4 bases and J dropped 3 bases, with 13 bases sitting between them. Germline V gene sequence: CDR1 SGHRS, CDR2 YFSETQ. CDR3 coding DNA: TGCGCCAGCAGCGCCGGGGGGGCTGACACTGAAGCTTTCTTT. Its protein product is CASSAGGADTEAFF.

This clone showed up just once. V gene TRBV9 combines with J gene TRBJ2-1, with a possible D match to TRBD2 (5 bases). CDR3 length equals 11 residues. V was pared by 4 bases and J by 14 bases, with 13 bases between. Germline V gene lookup returns CDR1 SGDLS and CDR2 YYNGEE. The CDR3 region is CASSPGNWKFF. The DNA of the CDR3 is TGTGCCAGCAGCCCCGGGAATTGGAAGTTCTTC.

This chain uses TRBV5-4 with TRBJ2-3, with a weak D call TRBD2 (6 bases). V shed 4 bases and J shed 2 bases, with 17 bases lying between them. The length of the CDR3 is 16 residues. Germline assignment: CDR1 SGHNT and CDR2 YYREEE (reference sequence). CDR3 in DNA: TGTGCCAGCAGCCTGGGTCCGGGACTTAACACAGATACGCAGTATTTT. Translated: CASSLGPGLNTDTQYF.

The chain combines TRBV4-3 with TRBJ2-3; 9 bases are shared with TRBD2. V shed 0 bases, J shed 1 base, and the junction held 2 bases outside the gene matches. The germline gives CDR1 LGHNA, CDR2 YSLEER. This CDR3 contains 16 residues. CDR3 sequence: CASSQDRTSGTDTQYF. CDR3 in DNA: TGCGCCAGCAGCCAAGATCGGACTAGCGGCACAGATACGCAGTATTTT.

The chain is built from TRBV15 and TRBJ2-3, with 7 positions matching TRBD2. This CDR3 is built from 17 residues. The junction had 7 bases not matched to a gene; V was cut back by 1 base and J by 0 bases. Germline V gene data show CDR1 as LNHNV and CDR2 as YYDKDF (reference sequence). The CDR3 nucleotides are TGTGCCACCAGCAGAGCCATGGGAGCGGGGAGCACAGATACGCAGTATTTT. Translated: CATSRAMGAGSTDTQYF.

This rearrangement joins TRBV4-1 to TRBJ2-7; TRBD1 aligns across 8 bases. The CDR3 loop spans 17 amino acids. Trimming at V came to 1 base and at J to 2 bases, leaving 10 bases not matched to a gene. Germline assignment: CDR1 MGHRA and CDR2 YSYEKL. For the CDR3, the DNA is TGCGCCAGCAGCCAAGGACCAACAGGGGGTATAACCTACGAGCAGTACTTC. This encodes CASSQGPTGGITYEQYF.

The CDR3 protein is CASSRTGYGNTEAFF. The CDR3, as DNA: TGTGCCAGCAGTCGAACAGGTTATGGGAACACTGAAGCTTTCTTT. The gene calls are TRBV2 and TRBJ1-1; possible D gene TRBD1, 5 bases. This CDR3 has 15 amino acids. Germline values: CDR1 SNHLY, CDR2 FYNNEI. Trimming removed 5 bases from V and 1 base from J, with 14 bases in between.